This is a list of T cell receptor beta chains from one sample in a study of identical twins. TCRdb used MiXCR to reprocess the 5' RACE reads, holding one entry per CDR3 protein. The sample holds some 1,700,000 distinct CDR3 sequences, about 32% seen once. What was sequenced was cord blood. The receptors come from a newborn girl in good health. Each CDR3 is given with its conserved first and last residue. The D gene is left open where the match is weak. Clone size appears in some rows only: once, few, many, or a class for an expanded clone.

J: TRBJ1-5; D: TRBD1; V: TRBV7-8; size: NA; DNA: TGTGCCAGCAGCTCTGGGTTAAGGACAGGGTTCGGTCAGCCCCAGCATTTT; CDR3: CASSSGLRTGFGQPQHF
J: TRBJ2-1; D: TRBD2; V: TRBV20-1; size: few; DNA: TGCAGTGCTTATAGAGCGGGAGGGAGCTCCTACAATGAGCAGTTCTTC; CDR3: CSAYRAGGSSYNEQFF
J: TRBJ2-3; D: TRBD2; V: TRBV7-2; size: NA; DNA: TGTGCCAGCAGCTACAGCGGGGGGGCGGCAGATACGCAGTATTTT; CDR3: CASSYSGGAADTQYF
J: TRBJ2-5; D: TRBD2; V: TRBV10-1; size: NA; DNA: TGCGCATCATTCGGAGCGGGGGTGACGTACTTC; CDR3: CASFGAGVTYF
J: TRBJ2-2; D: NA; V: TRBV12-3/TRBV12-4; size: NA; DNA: TGTGCGGTTCGGCCGGGACTTGTGAACACCGGGGAGCTGTTTTTT; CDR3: CAVRPGLVNTGELFF
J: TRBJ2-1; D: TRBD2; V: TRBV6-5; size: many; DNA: TGTGCCAGCAGGAATACGGGGGGCTCCTACAATGAGCAGTTCTTC; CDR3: CASRNTGGSYNEQFF
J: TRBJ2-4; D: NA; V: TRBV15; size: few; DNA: TGTGCCACCAGCAGAGATAGCCGGAGAGGCGAAAACATTCAGTACTTC; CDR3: CATSRDSRRGENIQYF
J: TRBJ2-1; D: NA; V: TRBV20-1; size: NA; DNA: TGCAGTGCCTACGGCCCTCCCCGGAGCTCCTACAATGAGCAGTTCTTC; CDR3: CSAYGPPRSSYNEQFF
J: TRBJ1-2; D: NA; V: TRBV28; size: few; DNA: TGTGCCAGCAGTTTAAGGGGCAGGGACTATGGCTACACCTTC; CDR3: CASSLRGRDYGYTF
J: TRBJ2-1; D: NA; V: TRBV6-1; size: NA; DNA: TGTGCCAGCATTTCGCACAATGAGCAGTTCTTC; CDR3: CASISHNEQFF
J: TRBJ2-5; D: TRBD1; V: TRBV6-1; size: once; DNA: TGTGCCAGCAGAAATTTCGGGACAGGGGGCGCGGGGGAGACCCAGTACTTC; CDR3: CASRNFGTGGAGETQYF